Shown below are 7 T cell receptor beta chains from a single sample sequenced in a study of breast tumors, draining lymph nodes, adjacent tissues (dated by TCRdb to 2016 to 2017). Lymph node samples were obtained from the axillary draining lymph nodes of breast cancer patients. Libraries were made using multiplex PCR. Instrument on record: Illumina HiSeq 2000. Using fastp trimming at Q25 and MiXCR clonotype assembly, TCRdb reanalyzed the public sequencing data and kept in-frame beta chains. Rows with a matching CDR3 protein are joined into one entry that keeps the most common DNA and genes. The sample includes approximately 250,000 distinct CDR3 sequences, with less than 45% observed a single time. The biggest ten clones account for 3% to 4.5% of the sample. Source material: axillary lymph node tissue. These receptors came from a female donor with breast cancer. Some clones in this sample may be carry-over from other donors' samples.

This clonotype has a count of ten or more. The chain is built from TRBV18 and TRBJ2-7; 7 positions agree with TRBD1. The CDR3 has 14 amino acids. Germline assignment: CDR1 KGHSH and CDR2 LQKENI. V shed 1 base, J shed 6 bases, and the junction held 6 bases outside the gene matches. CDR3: CASSPRDRVSEQYF. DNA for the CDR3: TGTGCCAGCTCACCACGCGACAGGGTTTCCGAGCAGTACTTC.

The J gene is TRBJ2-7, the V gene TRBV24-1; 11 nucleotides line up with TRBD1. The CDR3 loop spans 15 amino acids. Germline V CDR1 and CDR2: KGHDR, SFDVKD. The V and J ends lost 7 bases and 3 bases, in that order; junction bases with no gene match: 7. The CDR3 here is CATRATGTGGYEQYF. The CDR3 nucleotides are TGTGCCACCAGAGCAACCGGGACAGGGGGCTACGAGCAGTACTTC.

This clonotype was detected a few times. CDR3 DNA sequence: TGTGCCAGCACACACGGGGGAATAGCGGGAGGGGGGGATACGCAGTATTTT. Amino acid sequence: CASTHGGIAGGGDTQYF. The chain uses TRBV6-6 and TRBJ2-3, with 11 positions matching TRBD2. The V segment lost 7 bases and the J segment 6 bases; nucleotides outside the gene matches: 15. Germline lookup yields CDR1 MNHNY and CDR2 SVGAGI (reference sequence). This CDR3 comprises 17 residues.

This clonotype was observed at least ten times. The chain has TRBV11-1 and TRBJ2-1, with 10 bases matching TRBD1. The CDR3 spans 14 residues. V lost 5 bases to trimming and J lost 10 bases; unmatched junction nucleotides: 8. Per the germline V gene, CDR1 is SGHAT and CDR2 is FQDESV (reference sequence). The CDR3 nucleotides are TGTGCCAGCAGCCAAGGGACAGGGGCAGGCGAGCAGTTCTTC. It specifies CASSQGTGAGEQFF.

This CDR3 is CASSGRTSIRGRTYNEQFF. As DNA, the CDR3 is TGTGCCAGTAGTGGTAGGACTAGCATCAGAGGCAGGACCTACAATGAGCAGTTCTTC. The chain recombines TRBV19 with TRBJ2-1; 8 bases align to TRBD2. With 5 bases clipped from V and 2 bases from J, the junction kept 17 bases outside the gene matches. Germline V gene data show CDR1 as LNHDA and CDR2 as SQIVND (reference sequence). CDR3 length: 19 residues.

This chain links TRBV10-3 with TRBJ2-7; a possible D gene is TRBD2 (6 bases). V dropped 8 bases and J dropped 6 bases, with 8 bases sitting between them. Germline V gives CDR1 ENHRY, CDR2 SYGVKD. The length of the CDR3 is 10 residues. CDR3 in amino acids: CAIGGLEQYF. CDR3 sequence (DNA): TGTGCCATCGGGGGACTCGAGCAGTACTTC.

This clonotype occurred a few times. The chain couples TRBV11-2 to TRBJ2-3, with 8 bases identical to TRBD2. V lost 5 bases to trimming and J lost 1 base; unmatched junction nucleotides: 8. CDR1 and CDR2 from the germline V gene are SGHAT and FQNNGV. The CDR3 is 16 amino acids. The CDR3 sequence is CASSLLGGGGTDTQYF. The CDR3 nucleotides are TGTGCCAGCAGCCTCCTCGGGGGGGGGGGCACAGATACGCAGTATTTT.